Presented here are 18 T cell receptor beta chains from one specimen sequenced in a study of blood T cells in healthy people across ages. The second PCR ran roughly 6 to 11 cycles with a sample-barcoded 5' primer and J-beta primers. TCRdb fed the 5' RACE reads into MiXCR, producing one record per CDR3 protein. Found here are approximately 730,000 distinct CDR3 sequences, 53% of them singletons; the top ten hold 41%. Material for sequencing was blood. The origin of the receptors is an elderly man in good health.

This clonotype was detected once. V and J are TRBV15 and TRBJ2-5; tentatively, D is TRBD1 or TRBD2 (5 bases each). CDR1 and CDR2 from the germline V gene are LNHNV and YYDKDF (reference sequence). This CDR3 has 16 residues. Trimming took off 5 bases at V and 1 base at J, with 17 bases between the two ends. The CDR3 nucleotides are TGTGCCACCAGCCCCCGGATGGGGGTGGGCCAAGAGACCCAGTACTTC. Translating it yields CATSPRMGVGQETQYF.

This clonotype turned up a few times. In DNA, the CDR3 is TGTGCCAGCAGCCAGACCACAGGGGATTCAGCCAAAAACATTCAGTACTTC. This encodes CASSQTTGDSAKNIQYF. The rearrangement joins TRBV7-9 to TRBJ2-4; 7 bases map to TRBD1. The CDR3 is 17 amino acids. Germline V gene data show CDR1 as SEHNR and CDR2 as FQNEAQ (reference sequence). V dropped 5 bases and J dropped 0; count of bases not matched to a gene: 10.

This chain's CDR3 is CSARVVGLNEQFF. Written as DNA, the CDR3 is TGCAGTGCTAGAGTGGTAGGTCTCAATGAGCAGTTCTTC. The genes are TRBV20-1 and TRBJ2-1; D uncertain. V gave up 1 base and J gave up 6 bases, with 10 bases separating them. The length of the CDR3 is 13 residues. From germline, CDR1 is DFQATT and CDR2 SNEGSKA (reference sequence).

This clonotype was seen a handful of times. The chain has TRBV5-1 and TRBJ2-5; no reliable D call. The CDR3 is made up of 16 amino acids. Germline loops: CDR1 SGHRS, CDR2 YFSETQ. V lost 0 bases and J lost 3, with 15 bases in between. CDR3 bases: TGCGCCAGCAGCTTGGCCCTAGGGCGCTTCGAAGAGACCCAGTACTTC. Its protein product is CASSLALGRFEETQYF.

V is TRBV5-5 and J is TRBJ2-5; possibly TRBD1 or TRBD2 for D (5 bases each). Germline V gene lookup returns CDR1 SGHKS and CDR2 YYEKEE (reference sequence). V gave up 0 bases and J gave up 5 bases, with 14 bases separating them. This CDR3 has 15 residues. CDR3 in DNA: TGTGCCAGCAGCTTGGCCTCAACGGGGCGGGAGACCCAGTACTTC. It encodes CASSLASTGRETQYF.

The CDR3 nucleotides are TGCAGCGCGACAGGGGATGGCTACACCTTC. Its protein is CSATGDGYTF. The chain couples TRBV29-1 to TRBJ1-2; 8 bases line up with TRBD1. V was clipped by 7 bases and J by 6 bases; unmatched bases: 1. CDR1 SQVTM and CDR2 ANQGSEA come from the germline V gene. This CDR3 spans 10 amino acids.

The table lists this clonotype with a few counts. The genes are TRBV24-1 and TRBJ1-1; D gene uncertain. Germline V gives CDR1 KGHDR, CDR2 SFDVKD. The CDR3 is made up of 13 amino acids. V lost 2 bases and J 5 bases, leaving 8 bases between the germline ends. The CDR3 DNA reads TGTGCCACCAGTGATTCCGGTCGAACTGAAGCTTTCTTT. Its protein is CATSDSGRTEAFF.

The rearrangement joins TRBV20-1 to TRBJ1-5; maybe TRBD1 (6 bases). Germline V gene data show CDR1 as DFQATT and CDR2 as SNEGSKA (reference sequence). Trimming took 0 bases from V and 1 from J, leaving 13 bases between them. The CDR3 covers 16 residues. The CDR3 loop is CSARDAGQQSNQPQHF. The CDR3 DNA reads as TGCAGTGCTAGAGATGCCGGACAGCAGAGCAATCAGCCCCAGCATTTT.

This clonotype was recorded only once. This could be a read error, since a much larger clone is one nucleotide away. The V gene is TRBV15, the J gene TRBJ2-7; TRBD2 might be the D (6 bases). Near its end, the DNA agrees better with TRBJ2-4, so the J call may be wrong. CDR3 length equals 14 residues. Per germline, CDR1 LNHNV and CDR2 YYDKDF (reference sequence). The CDR3 DNA follows: TGTGCCACCGGCAGAGACCTGGAGGGAAACATTCAGTACTTC. The encoded protein is CATGRDLEGNIQYF.

The genes are TRBV5-1 and TRBJ2-7; 7 nucleotides match TRBD2. V lost 4 bases, J lost 2 bases, and 9 bases stayed unmatched. CDR1 is SGHRS and CDR2 is YFSETQ in the germline V gene. The CDR3 is made up of 15 amino acids. CDR3 residues: CASSPGGERTYEQYF. The CDR3 nucleotides read TGCGCCAGCAGCCCTGGGGGGGAGAGGACCTACGAGCAGTACTTC.

V usage is TRBV7-2 and J usage is TRBJ2-5; 7 bases agree with TRBD2. There are 16 residues in the CDR3. With 4 bases clipped from V and 11 bases from J, the junction kept 19 bases outside the gene matches. Germline V lookup: CDR1 SGHTA, CDR2 FQGNSA. CDR3 residues: CASSSWSGIILREQYF. Here the CDR3 DNA reads TGTGCCAGCAGCTCGTGGAGCGGGATCATTCTAAGGGAGCAGTACTTC.

This clonotype was detected only a few times. The chain joins TRBV9 to TRBJ2-1, with D hard to call. Germline CDR1 SGDLS, CDR2 YYNGEE. V was shortened by 4 bases and J by 0 bases, with 11 bases between the two germline ends. The CDR3 has 15 amino acids. The CDR3 DNA is TGTGCCAGCAGCCCATATCTCAGCTCCTACAATGAGCAGTTCTTC. This codes for CASSPYLSSYNEQFF.

This clonotype was seen once. This chain joins TRBV28 and TRBJ2-1; 10 nucleotides align to TRBD2. The ends lost 6 bases at V and 1 base at J; junction bases unmatched: 6. CDR1 and CDR2 (germline): MDHEN, SYDVKM. The CDR3 is 16 amino acids. CDR3 nucleotide sequence: TGTGCCAGCAGGCCTAGCGGGAGAAGGTCCTACAATGAGCAGTTCTTC. Translating gives CASRPSGRRSYNEQFF.

The gene calls are TRBV2 and TRBJ2-1; TRBD2 matches 10 bases. The CDR3 spans 14 residues. V lost 5 bases, J lost 8 bases, and 6 bases stayed unmatched. The V gene's germline CDR1 is SNHLY and CDR2 FYNNEI. This CDR3 is CASSPGTSDHEQFF. The DNA of the CDR3 is TGTGCCAGCAGTCCCGGGACTAGCGATCATGAGCAGTTCTTC.

V usage is TRBV21-1 and J usage is TRBJ2-5; the table calls TRBD1, which could not be checked here. TRBV21-1 is termed a pseudogene. The CDR3 is made up of 15 amino acids. The CDR3 spells CASNMDRVSGETQYF. CDR3 bases: TGTGCCAGCAACATGGACAGGGTCAGTGGAGAGACCCAGTACTTC.

The chain couples TRBV20-1 to TRBJ2-5; 9 nucleotides match TRBD2. This CDR3 region has 16 residues. The V gene end was trimmed by 3 bases and the J gene end by 5 bases; junction bases not matched to a gene: 13. Germline V lookup: CDR1 DFQATT, CDR2 SNEGSKA (reference sequence). CDR3 nucleotides: TGCAGTGCTAGCCTATATGCGGTAGCGGGGGTGGAGACCCAGTACTTC. This codes for CSASLYAVAGVETQYF.

The chain couples TRBV11-2 to TRBJ1-6; no clear D. V lost 0 bases and J lost 5, with 8 bases in between. Germline CDR1 is SGHAT and CDR2 is FQNNGV. The CDR3 is made up of 15 amino acids. The CDR3 loop reads CASSLEGGNNSPLHF. The DNA for the CDR3 is TGTGCCAGCAGCTTAGAGGGCGGCAATAATTCACCCCTCCACTTT.

This clonotype was counted a few times. V is TRBV18 and J is TRBJ1-2, with 8 bases aligning to TRBD1. The ends lost 0 bases at V and 4 bases at J; junction bases unmatched: 1. The CDR3 runs to 14 residues. Germline V gene lookup returns CDR1 KGHSH and CDR2 LQKENI. In nucleotides, the CDR3 is TGTGCCAGCTCACCACCGGACAGGGTCTATGGCTACACCTTC. It is translated as CASSPPDRVYGYTF.